This T cell receptor (beta chain) was identified in a study of cytomegalovirus exposure and HLA in healthy donors. Profiling relied on immunoSEQ multiplex PCR, and the TCRdb table lists in-frame clones only, not all of them. The repertoire consists of under 50,000 clones, with 93% occurring once and the leading ten covering 2.1%. For this clone: Its antigen is still unknown.

Findings of the study overall: Reports showed the classifier diagnosing cytomegalovirus status with high specificity and sensitivity. The study put some 150 TCR beta chains on its list as cytomegalovirus-associated.

The donors were members of the validation cohort, which comprised around 110 subjects and was separate from the first cohort of roughly 700 subjects. The CDR3 has 17 amino acids. The V gene end was trimmed by 5 bases and the J gene end by 5 bases; junction bases not matched to a gene: 14. Germline V gene data show CDR1 as MNHEY and CDR2 as SMNVEV (reference sequence). The TCR comes from a young woman in good health and CMV-seronegative. Input material: PBMCs. V gene TRBV27 combines with J gene TRBJ2-1; 8 bases line up with TRBD2. CDR3 coding DNA: TGTGCCAGCAGTGCGATGTTTGCAGCGGGGGCGCACAATGAGCAGTTCTTC. As protein: CASSAMFAAGAHNEQFF.